Sequencing of this TCR beta chain was carried out in a study of OX40 agonist ivuxolimab in advanced cancers. CDR3 size: 13 residues. V gave up 5 bases and J gave up 7 bases; unmatched junction bases: 4. From germline, CDR1 is SNHLY and CDR2 FYNNEI. The method was immunoSEQ multiplex PCR; TCRdb's version includes in-frame clones alone and lacks a portion of them. This table has tens of thousands of clones, around 90% appearing once. The rearrangement joins TRBV2 to TRBJ1-1; 10 bases match TRBD1. This receptor was identified in an adult with an advanced solid tumor such as melanoma, head and neck, liver or kidney cancer. The specimen comprised CD4+ or CD8+ T cells sorted from blood, sampled in a trial of the OX40 agonist ivuxolimab. CDR3 bases: TGTGCCAGCAGTCGGGACAGGGGCGGTGAAGCTTTCTTT. As protein: CASSRDRGGEAFF. Full variable domain (outside the CDR3, taken from reference TRBV2 and TRBJ1-1): EPEVTQTPSHQVTQMGQEVILRCVPISNHLYFYWYRQILGQKVEFLVSFYNNEISEKSEIFDDQFSVERPDGSNFTLKIRSTKLEDSAMYFCASSRDRGGEAFFGQGTRLTVV.